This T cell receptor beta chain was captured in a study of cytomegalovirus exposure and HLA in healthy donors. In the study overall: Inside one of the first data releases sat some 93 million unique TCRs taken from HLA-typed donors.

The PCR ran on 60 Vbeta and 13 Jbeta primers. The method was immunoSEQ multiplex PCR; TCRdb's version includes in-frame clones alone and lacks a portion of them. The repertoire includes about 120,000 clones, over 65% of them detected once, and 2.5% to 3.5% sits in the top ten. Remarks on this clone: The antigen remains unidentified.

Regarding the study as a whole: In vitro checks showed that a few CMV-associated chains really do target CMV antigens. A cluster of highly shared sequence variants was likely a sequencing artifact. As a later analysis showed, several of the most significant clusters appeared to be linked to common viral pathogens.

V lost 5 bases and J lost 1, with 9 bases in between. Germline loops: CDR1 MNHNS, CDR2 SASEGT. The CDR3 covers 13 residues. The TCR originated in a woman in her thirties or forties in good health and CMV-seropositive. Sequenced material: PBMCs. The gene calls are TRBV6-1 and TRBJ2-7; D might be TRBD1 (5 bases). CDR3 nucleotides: TGTGCCAGCAGTTCCTCAGGGTCCTACGAGCAGTACTTC. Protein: CASSSSGSYEQYF.